Listed here are 9 T cell receptor beta chains from one sample, sequenced in a study of T-cell memory formation after mild COVID-19. Via MiXCR, TCRdb re-called the 5' RACE reads, giving one row per CDR3 protein. The data show fewer than 400,000 distinct CDR3 sequences, about 15% seen once. The sequencing sample was made of PBMCs or a T cell subset sorted from them (not recorded which). The receptors come from a man younger than 30 who had mild COVID-19 (a few samples of this study predate the infection). Cell type and time point are not known.

CDR3 sequence (DNA): TGTGCCAGCAGCCGCCCAGGGGCGGAGAAGACCCAGTACTTC. Translation gives CASSRPGAEKTQYF. This rearrangement joins TRBV6-6 to TRBJ2-5; D is possibly TRBD1 (6 bases). Germline V gives CDR1 MNHNY, CDR2 SVGAGI (reference sequence). V was trimmed by 6 bases and J by 6 bases, leaving 17 bases between them. This CDR3 region has 14 residues.

In its sample, this clonotype was seen a few times. The chain carries TRBV4-1 and TRBJ1-1, with no clear D. CDR3 length: 16 amino acids. V was trimmed by 0 bases and J by 3 bases, leaving 14 bases between them. Germline V lookup: CDR1 MGHRA, CDR2 YSYEKL. The CDR3 sequence is CASSQDRSGADTEAFF. In DNA form, the CDR3 reads TGCGCCAGCAGCCAAGACCGGAGCGGTGCGGACACTGAAGCTTTCTTT.

The gene calls are TRBV7-9 and TRBJ2-7, with TRBD1 as a possible D gene (6 bases). The CDR3 covers 15 residues. Germline CDR1 SEHNR, CDR2 FQNEAQ (reference sequence). V was cut by 5 bases and J by 7 bases, with 21 bases left in between. The CDR3 sequence is CASSPEGGREREQYF. For the CDR3, the DNA is TGTGCCAGCAGCCCCGAAGGGGGTCGCGAGAGGGAGCAGTACTTC.

This clonotype was recorded a few times. V and J are TRBV12-3 or TRBV12-4 and TRBJ2-7; perhaps D is TRBD1 or TRBD2 (5 bases each). CDR3 length equals 18 residues. V was pared by 3 bases and J by 3 bases, with 24 bases between. CDR3 nucleotides: TGTGCCAGCAGTTTGGGGCTACGTCGGGGAGAGGGCGGCTACGAGCAGTACTTC. Translated, it gives CASSLGLRRGEGGYEQYF.

This clonotype was seen more than once but under ten times. The V call is TRBV3-1, the J call TRBJ2-1; D is unclear. This CDR3 is 14 amino acids long. Trimming removed 0 bases at V and 3 bases at J, with 6 bases between. Germline CDR1 LGHDT, CDR2 YNNKEL (reference sequence). CDR3 nucleotides: TGTGCCAGCAGCCAAGAAAACCGCTACAATGAGCAGTTCTTC. Encoded protein: CASSQENRYNEQFF.

This clonotype was seen a few times. One junction end does not reproduce the germline sequence, and a read error may be involved. The J gene is TRBJ1-1, the V gene TRBV12-3 or TRBV12-4; 7 nucleotides match TRBD1. This CDR3 region has 15 residues. The CDR3: CASSLQGVGDTEACF. The DNA for the CDR3 is TGTGCCAGCAGTTTACAGGGGGTAGGGGACACTGAAGCTTGCTTT.

This clonotype was observed a few times. The chain couples TRBV7-2 to TRBJ2-3; D uncertain. This CDR3 is built from 13 residues. Trimming cost V 10 bases and J 1 base, with 12 bases left between them. Germline lookup yields CDR1 SGHTA and CDR2 FQGNSA. CDR3 loop: CATYYFGTDTQYF. CDR3 bases: TGTGCCACCTACTATTTCGGCACAGATACGCAGTATTTT.

This clonotype showed up just a few times. The chain is built from TRBV20-1 and TRBJ2-3, with D possibly matching TRBD2 (6 bases). The germline CDR1 and CDR2 sequences are DFQATT and SNEGSKA (reference sequence). This CDR3 contains 11 residues. V was cut by 5 bases and J by 6 bases, with 9 bases left in between. The CDR3 DNA reads TGCAGTGCTGGAGGGTCGGATACGCAGTATTTT. Its protein product is CSAGGSDTQYF.

This clonotype was seen a few times. The chain carries TRBV4-1 and TRBJ2-1; D remains unclear. The germline gives CDR1 MGHRA, CDR2 YSYEKL. V was cut by 6 bases and J by 8 bases, with 11 bases left in between. The CDR3 runs to 12 residues. CDR3 residues: CASSPPLDEQFF. The CDR3 DNA reads TGCGCCAGCAGTCCGCCTTTGGATGAGCAGTTCTTC.